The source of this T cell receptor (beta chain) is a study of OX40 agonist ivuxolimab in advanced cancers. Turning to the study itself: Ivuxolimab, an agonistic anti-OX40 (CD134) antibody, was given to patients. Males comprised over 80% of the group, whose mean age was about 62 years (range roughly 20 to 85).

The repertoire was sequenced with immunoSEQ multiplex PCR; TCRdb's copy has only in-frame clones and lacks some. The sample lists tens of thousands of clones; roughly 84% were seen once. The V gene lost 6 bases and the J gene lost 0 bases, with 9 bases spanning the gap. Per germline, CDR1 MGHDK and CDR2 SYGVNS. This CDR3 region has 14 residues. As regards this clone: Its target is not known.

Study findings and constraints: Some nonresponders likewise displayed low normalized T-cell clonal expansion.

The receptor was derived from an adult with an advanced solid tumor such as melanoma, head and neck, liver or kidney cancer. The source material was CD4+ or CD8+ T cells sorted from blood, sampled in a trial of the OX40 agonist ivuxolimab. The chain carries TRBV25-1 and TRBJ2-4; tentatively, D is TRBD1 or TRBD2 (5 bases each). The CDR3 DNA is TGTGCCAGCAGCGGGACCTTAGCCAAAAACATTCAGTACTTC. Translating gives CASSGTLAKNIQYF.